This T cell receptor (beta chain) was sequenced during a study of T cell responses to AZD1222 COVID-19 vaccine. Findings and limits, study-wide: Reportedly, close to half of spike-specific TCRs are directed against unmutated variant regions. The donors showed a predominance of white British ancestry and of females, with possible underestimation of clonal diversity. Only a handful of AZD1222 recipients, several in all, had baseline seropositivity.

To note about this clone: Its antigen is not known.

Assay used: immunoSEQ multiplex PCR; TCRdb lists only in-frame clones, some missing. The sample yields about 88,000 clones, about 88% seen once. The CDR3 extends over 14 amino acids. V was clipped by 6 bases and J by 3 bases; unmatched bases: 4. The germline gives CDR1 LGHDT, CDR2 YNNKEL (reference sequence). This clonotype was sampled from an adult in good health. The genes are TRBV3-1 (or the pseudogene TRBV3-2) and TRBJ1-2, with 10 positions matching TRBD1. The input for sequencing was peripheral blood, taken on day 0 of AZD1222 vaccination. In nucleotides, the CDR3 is TGTGCCAGCAGTGACAGGGGGCTTTACTATGGCTACACCTTC. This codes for CASSDRGLYYGYTF.